The 14 T cell receptor beta chains reported below all come from one sample, sequenced in a study of OX40 agonist ivuxolimab in advanced cancers. TCRdb keeps only in-frame clones here, not all; method: immunoSEQ multiplex PCR. The top ten clones hold less than 5% of a sample with tens of thousands of clones, 88% of them seen once. Here the sequenced sample was CD4+ or CD8+ T cells sorted from blood, taken in a trial of the OX40 agonist ivuxolimab. Receptor source: an adult with an advanced solid tumor such as melanoma, head and neck, liver or kidney cancer.

As to this clone: The germline gene is not matched at one end of the junction; a read error may be the cause. The rearrangement uses TRBV5-1 and TRBJ2-2; a weak D match, TRBD1 (6 bases). CDR1 is SGHRS and CDR2 is YFSETQ in the germline V gene. The CDR3 extends over 14 amino acids. The CDR3 bases are TGCGCCAGCAACTTGGGACAGAACACCGGGGAGCTGTTTTTT. Translated, it gives CASNLGQNTGELFF.

The chain is built from TRBV6-1 and TRBJ1-2; D is ambiguous. Germline CDR1 is MNHNS and CDR2 is SASEGT. Trimming shortened V by 4 bases and J by 7 bases, and 10 bases separated the two germline ends. The CDR3 length is 12 residues. The CDR3 bases are TGTGCCAGCAGTGGGGGTCCCACTGGCTACACCTTC. It yields the protein CASSGGPTGYTF.

This rearrangement joins TRBV19 to TRBJ1-5; D perhaps matches TRBD1 (5 bases). V lost 7 bases and J 3 bases, leaving 19 bases between the germline ends. CDR1 and CDR2 (germline): LNHDA, SQIVND (reference sequence). This CDR3 is 16 amino acids long. The CDR3 loop is CASMRGGFMDNQPQHF. As DNA, the CDR3 is TGTGCCAGTATGAGGGGAGGATTTATGGACAATCAGCCCCAGCATTTT.

The rearrangement joins TRBV23-1 to TRBJ2-1; 9 bases agree with TRBD2. TRBV23-1 is labeled an ORF, and its function is uncertain. With V trimmed by 0 bases and J by 6 bases, 6 bases remained unmatched. The CDR3 covers 16 residues. The CDR3 DNA sequence: TGCGCCAGCAGTCAATCGGGTAGCGGGAGCGTCAATGAGCAGTTCTTC. Translation: CASSQSGSGSVNEQFF.

This clone was recorded a few times. The rearrangement joins TRBV6-5 to TRBJ2-5, with 7 bases matching TRBD2. This CDR3 region has 16 residues. Germline trimming cut 0 bases from V and 9 bases from J; bases unmatched to any gene: 13. Germline V gene lookup returns CDR1 MNHEY and CDR2 SVGAGI. For the CDR3, the DNA is TGTGCCAGCAGTTACTCGATGGGGACTACTCCCTCAGCCCAGTACTTC. Its translation is CASSYSMGTTPSAQYF.

The chain couples TRBV11-2 to TRBJ2-5, with TRBD2 matching over 9 bases. CDR3 length: 14 residues. Germline V gives CDR1 SGHAT, CDR2 FQNNGV. V trimming: 5 bases; J trimming: 4 bases; junction bases outside the gene matches: 5. DNA for the CDR3: TGTGCCAGCAGCGCCCAACTAGCGGGAGAGACCCAGTACTTC. Its translation is CASSAQLAGETQYF.

The V gene is TRBV27, the J gene TRBJ2-3; 10 nucleotides align to TRBD2. Trimming removed 5 bases from V and 5 bases from J; junction bases left unmatched: 7. Germline CDR1 is MNHEY and CDR2 is SMNVEV (reference sequence). This CDR3 has 15 residues. The CDR3 DNA follows: TGTGCCAGCAGTAAATGGCTAGCGGGAGAAGATACGCAGTATTTT. It translates to CASSKWLAGEDTQYF.

The rearrangement uses TRBV4-1 and TRBJ2-7; 8 positions agree with TRBD1. Germline V CDR1 and CDR2: MGHRA, YSYEKL. The V segment lost 0 bases and the J segment 7 bases; nucleotides outside the gene matches: 11. The CDR3 covers 16 residues. The CDR3 region has the DNA TGCGCCAGCAGCCAAGAAGGGGGACAGGTTTCGGGTGAGCAGTACTTC. Amino acids: CASSQEGGQVSGEQYF.

V and J are TRBV6-5 and TRBJ1-2; the D is unclear. There are 12 residues in the CDR3. Germline V gene lookup returns CDR1 MNHEY and CDR2 SVGAGI. Trimming took 7 bases from V and 0 from J, leaving 6 bases between them. DNA of the CDR3: TGTGCCAGCAAAACAACTAACTATGGCTACACCTTC. Its translation: CASKTTNYGYTF.

V usage is TRBV6-5 and J usage is TRBJ2-1; 10 nucleotides line up with TRBD2. CDR3 length: 16 residues. V lost 0 bases to trimming and J lost 6 bases; unmatched junction nucleotides: 5. CDR1 is MNHEY and CDR2 is SVGAGI in the germline V gene. The chain's CDR3 is CASSYSLAGARNEQFF. The CDR3 nucleotides read TGTGCCAGCAGTTACTCCCTAGCGGGAGCCCGCAATGAGCAGTTCTTC.

For this clone: The same CDR3 also results from other DNA sequences found in this sample. This sequence joins TRBV5-1 and TRBJ2-5, with 8 positions matching TRBD1. From germline, CDR1 is SGHRS and CDR2 YFSETQ. This CDR3 has 14 amino acids. V lost 0 bases, J lost 3 bases, and 1 base stayed unmatched. The CDR3 spells CASSLGQGKETQYF. As DNA, the CDR3 is TGCGCCAGCAGCTTGGGACAGGGGAAAGAGACCCAGTACTTC.

The chain couples TRBV15 to TRBJ2-3; D might be TRBD1 or TRBD2, each matching 6 bases. In germline, CDR1 is LNHNV, CDR2 YYDKDF (reference sequence). Between the trimmed V and J ends, which lost 4 bases and 0 bases, there was a span of 11 bases. The CDR3 runs 15 residues. The CDR3 region is CATSKGGFSTDTQYF. CDR3 DNA sequence: TGTGCCACCAGCAAGGGGGGTTTCAGCACAGATACGCAGTATTTT. Complete variable domain (other parts from reference TRBV15 and TRBJ2-3): DAMVIQNPRYQVTQFGKPVTLSCSQTLNHNVMYWYQQKSSQAPKLLFHYYDKDFNNEADTPDNFQSRRPNTSFCFLDIRSPGLGDTAMYLCATSKGGFSTDTQYFGPGTRLTVL.

The J gene is TRBJ2-7, the V gene TRBV6-6, with 9 bases lining up with TRBD1. After removal of 0 bases from V and 3 bases from J, the junction contained 3 bases not matched to a gene. The CDR3 consists of 15 residues. The germline CDR1 and CDR2 sequences are MNHNY and SVGAGI (reference sequence). In DNA form, the CDR3 reads TGTGCCAGCAGTTACTCGTACAGGGGGCACTACGAGCAGTACTTC. This translates into CASSYSYRGHYEQYF.

The V and J genes are TRBV2 and TRBJ1-4; possible D gene TRBD1, 5 bases. Germline V gives CDR1 SNHLY, CDR2 FYNNEI. The CDR3 has 16 amino acids. V lost 8 bases to trimming and J lost 0 bases, with 16 bases between them. The CDR3 protein is CASAYSAGATNEKLFF. DNA of the CDR3: TGTGCCAGCGCTTACTCCGCGGGGGCAACTAATGAAAAACTGTTTTTT.